The entry below describes one T cell receptor beta chain. CDR3 length: 18 amino acids. The V segment lost 3 bases and the J segment 7 bases; nucleotides outside the gene matches: 13. Germline V lookup: CDR1 MNHNS, CDR2 SASEGT. The sample originates from a study of cytomegalovirus exposure and HLA in healthy donors. 13 Jbeta primers and 60 Vbeta primers were used for the PCR. TCRdb keeps only in-frame clones here, not all; method: immunoSEQ multiplex PCR. The sample consists of under 250,000 clones, roughly four fifths of them appearing once. The sequence derives from a man younger than 45 in good health and CMV-seronegative. The material sequenced was PBMCs. This chain links TRBV6-1 with TRBJ2-7, with TRBD2 matching 15 bases. The CDR3 DNA sequence: TGTGCCAGCAGTGACCGAAATGGGAGGACTAGCGGGAGGGGAGAGCAGTACTTC. Encoded protein: CASSDRNGRTSGRGEQYF.